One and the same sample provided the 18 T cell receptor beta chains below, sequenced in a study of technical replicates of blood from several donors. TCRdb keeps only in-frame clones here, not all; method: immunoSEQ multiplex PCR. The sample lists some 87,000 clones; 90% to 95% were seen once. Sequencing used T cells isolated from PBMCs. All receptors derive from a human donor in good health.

CDR3 sequence (DNA): TGTGCCAGCTCGACAAGGGGGAGGGGCCACAATGAGCAGTTCTTC. Protein: CASSTRGRGHNEQFF. The V and J genes are TRBV18 and TRBJ2-1, with D perhaps matching TRBD2 (7 bases). Germline CDR1 reads KGHSH; CDR2 reads LQKENI. This CDR3 spans 15 amino acids. Trimming removed 6 bases at V and 5 bases at J, with 17 bases between.

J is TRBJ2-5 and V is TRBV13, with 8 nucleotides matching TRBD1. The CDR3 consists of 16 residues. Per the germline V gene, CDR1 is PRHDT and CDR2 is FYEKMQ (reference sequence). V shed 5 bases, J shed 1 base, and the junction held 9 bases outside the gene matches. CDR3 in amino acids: CASSGGPGQAQETQYF. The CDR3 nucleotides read TGTGCCAGCAGCGGAGGCCCGGGACAGGCCCAAGAGACCCAGTACTTC.

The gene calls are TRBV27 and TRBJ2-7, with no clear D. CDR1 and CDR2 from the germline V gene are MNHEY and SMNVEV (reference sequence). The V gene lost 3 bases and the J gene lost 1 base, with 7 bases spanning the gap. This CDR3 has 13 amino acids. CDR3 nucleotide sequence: TGTGCCAGCAGTTTGGGCAGATCCTACGAGCAGTACTTC. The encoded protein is CASSLGRSYEQYF.

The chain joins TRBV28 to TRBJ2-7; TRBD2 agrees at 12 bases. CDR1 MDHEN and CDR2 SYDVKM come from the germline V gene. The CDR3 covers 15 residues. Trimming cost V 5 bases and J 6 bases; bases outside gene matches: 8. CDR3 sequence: CASSETSGSRFEQYF. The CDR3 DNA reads TGTGCCAGCAGTGAGACTAGCGGGAGTCGCTTCGAGCAGTACTTC.

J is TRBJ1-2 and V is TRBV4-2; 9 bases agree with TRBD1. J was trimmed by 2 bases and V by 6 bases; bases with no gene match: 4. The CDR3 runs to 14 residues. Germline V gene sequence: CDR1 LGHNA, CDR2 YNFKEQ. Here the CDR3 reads CASRQQGANYGYTF. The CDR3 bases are TGTGCCAGCAGACAACAGGGGGCGAACTATGGCTACACCTTC.

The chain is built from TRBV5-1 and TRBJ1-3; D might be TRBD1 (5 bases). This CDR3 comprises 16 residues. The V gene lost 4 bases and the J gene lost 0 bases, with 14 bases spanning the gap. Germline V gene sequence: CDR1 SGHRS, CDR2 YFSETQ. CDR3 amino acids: CASSPQTVSSGNTIYF. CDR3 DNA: TGCGCCAGCAGCCCGCAGACAGTTAGCTCTGGAAACACCATATATTTT. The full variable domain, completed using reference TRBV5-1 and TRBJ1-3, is KAGVTQTPRYLIKTRGQQVTLSCSPISGHRSVSWYQQTPGQGLQFLFEYFSETQRNKGNFPGRFSGRQFSNSRSEMNVSTLELGDSALYLCASSPQTVSSGNTIYFGEGSWLTVV.

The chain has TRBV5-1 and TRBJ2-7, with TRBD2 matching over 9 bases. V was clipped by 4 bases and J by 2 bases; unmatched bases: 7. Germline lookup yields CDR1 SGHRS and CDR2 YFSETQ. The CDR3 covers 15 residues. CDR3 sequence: CASSRGEREAYEQYF. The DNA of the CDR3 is TGCGCCAGCAGCCGAGGGGAGCGGGAGGCCTACGAGCAGTACTTC.

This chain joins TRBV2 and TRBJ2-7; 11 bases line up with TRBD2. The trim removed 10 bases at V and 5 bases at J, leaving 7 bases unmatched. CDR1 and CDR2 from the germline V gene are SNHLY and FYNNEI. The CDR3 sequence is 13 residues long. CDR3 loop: CATLPGLADEQYF. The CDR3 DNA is TGTGCCACTCTCCCGGGACTAGCGGACGAGCAGTACTTC.

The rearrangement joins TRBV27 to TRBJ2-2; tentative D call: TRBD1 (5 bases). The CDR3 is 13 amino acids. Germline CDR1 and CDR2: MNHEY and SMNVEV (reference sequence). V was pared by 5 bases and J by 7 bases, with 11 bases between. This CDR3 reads CASSTSGFGELFF. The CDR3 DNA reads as TGTGCCAGCAGTACCTCAGGGTTCGGGGAGCTGTTTTTT.

CDR3 coding DNA: TGTGCCAGCAGTCGACAGGGAGACTATGGCTACACCTTC. Translated, it gives CASSRQGDYGYTF. The chain recombines TRBV7-9 with TRBJ1-2, with 7 bases aligning to TRBD1. Trimming removed 6 bases from V and 3 bases from J; junction bases left unmatched: 4. The length of the CDR3 is 13 residues. Germline assignment: CDR1 SEHNR and CDR2 FQNEAQ (reference sequence).

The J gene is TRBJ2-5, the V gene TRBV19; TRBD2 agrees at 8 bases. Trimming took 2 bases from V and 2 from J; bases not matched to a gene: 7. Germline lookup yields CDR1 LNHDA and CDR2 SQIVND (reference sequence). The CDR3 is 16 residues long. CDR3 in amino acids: CASSILSSGGQETQYF. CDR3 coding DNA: TGTGCCAGTAGTATACTCTCCAGCGGGGGTCAAGAGACCCAGTACTTC. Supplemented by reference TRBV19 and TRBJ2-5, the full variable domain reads DGGITQSPKYLFRKEGQNVTLSCEQNLNHDAMYWYRQDPGQGLRLIYYSQIVNDFQKGDIAEGYSVSREKKESFPLTVTSAQKNPTAFYLCASSILSSGGQETQYFGPGTRLLVL.

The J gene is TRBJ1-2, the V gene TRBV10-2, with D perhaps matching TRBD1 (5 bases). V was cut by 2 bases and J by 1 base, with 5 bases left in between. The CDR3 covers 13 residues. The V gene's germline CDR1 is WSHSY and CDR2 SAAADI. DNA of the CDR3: TGCGCCAGCAGTGAGCAGGGTAACTATGGCTACACCTTC. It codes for CASSEQGNYGYTF.

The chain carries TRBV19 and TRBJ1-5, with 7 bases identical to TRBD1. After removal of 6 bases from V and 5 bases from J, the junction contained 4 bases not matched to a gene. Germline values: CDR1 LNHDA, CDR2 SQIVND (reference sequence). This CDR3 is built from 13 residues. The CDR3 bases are TGTGCCAGTAGAGACAGGGAGGATCAGCCCCAGCATTTT. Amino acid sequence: CASRDREDQPQHF.

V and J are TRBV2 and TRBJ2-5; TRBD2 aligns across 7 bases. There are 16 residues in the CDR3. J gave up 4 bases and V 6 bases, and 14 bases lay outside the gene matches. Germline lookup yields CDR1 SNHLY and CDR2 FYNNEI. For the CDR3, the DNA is TGTGCCAGCAGCCCCGGTTGGGGAGGGAGGGGAGAGACCCAGTACTTC. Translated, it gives CASSPGWGGRGETQYF.

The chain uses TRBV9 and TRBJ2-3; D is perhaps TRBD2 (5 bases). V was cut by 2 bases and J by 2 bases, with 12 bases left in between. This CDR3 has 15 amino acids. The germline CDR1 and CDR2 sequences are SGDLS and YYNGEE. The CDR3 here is CASSVRSGYTDTQYF. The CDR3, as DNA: TGTGCCAGCAGCGTGAGGAGCGGTTACACAGATACGCAGTATTTT.

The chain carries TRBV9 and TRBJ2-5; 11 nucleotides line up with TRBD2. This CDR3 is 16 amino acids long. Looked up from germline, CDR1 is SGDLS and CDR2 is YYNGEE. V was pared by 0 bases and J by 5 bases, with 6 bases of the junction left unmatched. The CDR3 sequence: CASSVELAGGRETQYF. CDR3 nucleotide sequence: TGTGCCAGCAGCGTAGAGCTAGCGGGAGGTCGGGAGACCCAGTACTTC.

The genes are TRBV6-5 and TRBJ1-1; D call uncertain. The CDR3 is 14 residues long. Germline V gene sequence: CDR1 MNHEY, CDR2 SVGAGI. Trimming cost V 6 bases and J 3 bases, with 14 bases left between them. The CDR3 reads CASRIGGEDTEAFF. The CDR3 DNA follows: TGTGCCAGCAGAATAGGTGGGGAGGACACTGAAGCTTTCTTT.

The CDR3 spells CASSLAGGSLSYEQYF. The CDR3, as DNA: TGCGCCAGCAGCTTGGCCGGAGGAAGCCTCTCCTACGAGCAGTACTTC. The chain has TRBV5-1 and TRBJ2-7, with D possibly matching TRBD2 (5 bases). The V and J ends lost 0 bases and 0 bases respectively, with 13 bases between them. Germline V gene lookup returns CDR1 SGHRS and CDR2 YFSETQ. The CDR3 is 16 amino acids.